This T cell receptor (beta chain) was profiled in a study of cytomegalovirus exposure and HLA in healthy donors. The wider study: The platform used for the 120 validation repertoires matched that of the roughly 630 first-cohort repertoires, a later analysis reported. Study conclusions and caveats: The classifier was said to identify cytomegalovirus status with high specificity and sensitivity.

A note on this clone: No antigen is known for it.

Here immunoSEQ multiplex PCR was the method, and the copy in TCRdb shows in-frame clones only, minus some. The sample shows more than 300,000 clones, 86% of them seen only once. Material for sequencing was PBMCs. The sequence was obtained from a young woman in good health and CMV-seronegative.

The CDR3: CASSGESRGEAFF. CDR3 in DNA: TGTGCCAGTAGTGGAGAATCCAGGGGTGAAGCTTTCTTT. This chain links TRBV19 with TRBJ1-1, with D possibly matching TRBD1 (6 bases). CDR3 size: 13 residues. Germline CDR1 is LNHDA and CDR2 is SQIVND (reference sequence). V was pared by 5 bases and J by 7 bases, with 14 bases between. Together with reference TRBV19 and TRBJ1-1, the CDR3 gives the full variable domain: DGGITQSPKYLFRKEGQNVTLSCEQNLNHDAMYWYRQDPGQGLRLIYYSQIVNDFQKGDIAEGYSVSREKKESFPLTVTSAQKNPTAFYLCASSGESRGEAFFGQGTRLTVV.